These 2 T cell receptor beta chains came from one sample sequenced in a study of cytomegalovirus exposure and HLA in healthy donors (dated by TCRdb to the late 2010s). The library relied on the immunoSEQ multiplex PCR assay. For the multiplex PCR, a mixture combining 60 forward primers for TCR Vbeta segments and 13 reverse primers for TCR Jbeta segments was used. The table was pulled from immuneACCESS by TCRdb, which kept in-frame rearrangements only. Such tables lose some clones; where checked, under half of the loss comes from unresolved V genes, and the rest has no known cause. This sample lists around 300,000 clones; around 65% were detected once. The ten largest clones capture approximately 2.1% of the sample. The specimen was PBMCs. The receptors were sampled from a female donor in good health and CMV-seronegative.

The V and J genes are TRBV28 and TRBJ2-4; 8 bases fit TRBD1. V lost 6 bases, J lost 14 bases, and 9 bases stayed unmatched. This CDR3 has 12 residues. Germline CDR1 MDHEN, CDR2 SYDVKM. The CDR3 region has the DNA TGTGCCAGCAGCCCAGCCACGGACAGGGAGTACTTC. Its protein product is CASSPATDREYF.

This clone was counted a single time. An end of the junction differs from the germline gene, which may be a read error. The chain combines TRBV7-9 with TRBJ1-4; tentatively, D is TRBD1 (6 bases). The germline gives CDR1 SEHNR, CDR2 FQNEAQ (reference sequence). The CDR3 sequence is 16 residues long. The CDR3 spells CSSSLHYRDANEKLFF. CDR3 DNA sequence: TGTTCCAGCAGCTTACATTACAGGGATGCTAATGAAAAACTGTTTTTT.